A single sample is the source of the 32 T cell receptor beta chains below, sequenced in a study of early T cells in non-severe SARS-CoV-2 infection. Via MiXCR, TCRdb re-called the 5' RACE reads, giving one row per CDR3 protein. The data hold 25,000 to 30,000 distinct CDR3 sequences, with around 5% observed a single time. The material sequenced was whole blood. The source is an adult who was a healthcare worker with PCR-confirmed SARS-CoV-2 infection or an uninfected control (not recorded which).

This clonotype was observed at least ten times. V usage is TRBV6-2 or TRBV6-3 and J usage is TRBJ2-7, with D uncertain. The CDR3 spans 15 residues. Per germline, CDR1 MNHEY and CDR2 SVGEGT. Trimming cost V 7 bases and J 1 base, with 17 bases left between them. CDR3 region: CASNSLAEPSYEQYF. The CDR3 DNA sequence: TGTGCCAGCAATTCTTTGGCAGAACCTTCCTACGAGCAGTACTTC.

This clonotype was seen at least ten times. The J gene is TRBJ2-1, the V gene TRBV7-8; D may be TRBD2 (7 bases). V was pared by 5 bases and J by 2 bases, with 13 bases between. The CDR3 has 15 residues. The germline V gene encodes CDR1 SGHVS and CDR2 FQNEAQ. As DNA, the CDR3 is TGTGCCAGCAGCCCTCAGCGGGACACCTACAATGAGCAGTTCTTC. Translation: CASSPQRDTYNEQFF. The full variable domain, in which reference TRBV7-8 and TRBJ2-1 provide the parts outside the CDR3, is GAGVSQSPRYKVAKRGQDVALRCDPISGHVSLFWYQQALGQGPEFLTYFQNEAQLDKSGLPSDRFFAERPEGSVSTLKIQRTQQEDSAVYLCASSPQRDTYNEQFFGPGTRLTVL.

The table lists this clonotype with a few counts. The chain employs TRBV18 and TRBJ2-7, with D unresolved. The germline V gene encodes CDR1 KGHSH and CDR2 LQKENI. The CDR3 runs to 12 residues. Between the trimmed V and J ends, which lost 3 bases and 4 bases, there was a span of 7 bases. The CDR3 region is CASSPGNYEQYF. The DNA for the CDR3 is TGTGCCAGCTCACCGGGGAATTACGAGCAGTACTTC.

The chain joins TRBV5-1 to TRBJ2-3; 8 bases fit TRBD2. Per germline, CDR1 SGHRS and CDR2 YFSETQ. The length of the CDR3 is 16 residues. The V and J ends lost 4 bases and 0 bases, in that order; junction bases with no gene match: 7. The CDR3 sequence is CASSPGRLASTDTQYF. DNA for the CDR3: TGCGCCAGCAGCCCGGGCCGACTAGCGAGCACAGATACGCAGTATTTT.

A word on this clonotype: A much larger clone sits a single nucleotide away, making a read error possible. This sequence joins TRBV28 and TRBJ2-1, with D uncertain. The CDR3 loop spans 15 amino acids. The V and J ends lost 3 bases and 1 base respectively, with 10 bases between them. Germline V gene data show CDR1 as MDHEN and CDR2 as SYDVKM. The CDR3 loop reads CASSFPQRSYNEQFF. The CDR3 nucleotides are TGTGCCAGCAGTTTCCCCCAGAGATCCTACAATGAGCAGTTCTTC.

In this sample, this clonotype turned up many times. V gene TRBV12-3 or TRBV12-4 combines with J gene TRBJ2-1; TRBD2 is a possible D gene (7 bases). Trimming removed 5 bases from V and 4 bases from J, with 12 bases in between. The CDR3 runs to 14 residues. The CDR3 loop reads CASSRGEGYNEQFF. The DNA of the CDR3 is TGTGCCAGCAGTAGGGGGGAGGGTTACAATGAGCAGTTCTTC.

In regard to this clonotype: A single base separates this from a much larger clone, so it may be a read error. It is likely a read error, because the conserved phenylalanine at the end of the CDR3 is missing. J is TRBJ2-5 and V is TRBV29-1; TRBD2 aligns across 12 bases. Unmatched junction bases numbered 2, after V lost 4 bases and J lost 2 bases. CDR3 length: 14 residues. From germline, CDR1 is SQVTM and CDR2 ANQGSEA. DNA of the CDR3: TGCAGCGTTGTACTAGCGGGAGGACAAGAGACCCAGTACTCC. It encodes CSVVLAGGQETQYS.

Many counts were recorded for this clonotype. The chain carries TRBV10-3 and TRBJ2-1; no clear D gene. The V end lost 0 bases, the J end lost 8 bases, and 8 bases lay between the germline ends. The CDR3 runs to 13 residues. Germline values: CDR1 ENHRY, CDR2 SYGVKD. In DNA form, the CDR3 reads TGTGCCATCAGTGAGTCGGTGGTCCATGAGCAGTTCTTC. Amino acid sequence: CAISESVVHEQFF.

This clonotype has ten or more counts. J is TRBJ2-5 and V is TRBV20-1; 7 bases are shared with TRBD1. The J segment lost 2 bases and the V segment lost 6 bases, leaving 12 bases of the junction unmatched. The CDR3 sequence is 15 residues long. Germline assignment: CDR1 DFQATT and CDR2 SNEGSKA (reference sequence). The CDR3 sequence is CSATLRGQTQETQYF. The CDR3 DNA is TGCAGTGCGACCTTAAGGGGGCAAACACAAGAGACCCAGTACTTC.

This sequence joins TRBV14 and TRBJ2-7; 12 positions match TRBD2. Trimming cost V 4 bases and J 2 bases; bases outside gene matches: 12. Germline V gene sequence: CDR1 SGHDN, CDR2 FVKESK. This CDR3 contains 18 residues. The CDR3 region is CASSLGLAGPRGPYEQYF. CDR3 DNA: TGTGCCAGCAGCCTGGGACTAGCGGGCCCTCGAGGCCCCTACGAGCAGTACTTC.

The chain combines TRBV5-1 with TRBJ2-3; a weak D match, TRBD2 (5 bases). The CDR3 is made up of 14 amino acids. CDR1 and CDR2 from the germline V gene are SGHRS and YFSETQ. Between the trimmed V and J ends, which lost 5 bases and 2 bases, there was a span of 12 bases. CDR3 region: CASRASGTTDTQYF. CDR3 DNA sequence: TGCGCCAGCAGAGCCAGCGGAACCACAGATACGCAGTATTTT.

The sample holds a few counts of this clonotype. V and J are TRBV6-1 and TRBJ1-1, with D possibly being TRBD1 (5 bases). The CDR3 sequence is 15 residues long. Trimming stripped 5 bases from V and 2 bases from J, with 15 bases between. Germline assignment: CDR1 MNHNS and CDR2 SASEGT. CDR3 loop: CASSPPDIRNTEAFF. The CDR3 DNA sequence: TGTGCCAGCAGTCCCCCGGACATAAGAAACACTGAAGCTTTCTTT.

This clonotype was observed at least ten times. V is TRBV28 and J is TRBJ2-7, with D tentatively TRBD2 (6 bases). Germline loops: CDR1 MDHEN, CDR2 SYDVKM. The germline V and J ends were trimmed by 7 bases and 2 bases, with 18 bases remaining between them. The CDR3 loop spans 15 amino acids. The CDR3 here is CASTLWGTPTYEQYF. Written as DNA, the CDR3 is TGTGCCAGCACCCTTTGGGGGACTCCTACCTACGAGCAGTACTTC.

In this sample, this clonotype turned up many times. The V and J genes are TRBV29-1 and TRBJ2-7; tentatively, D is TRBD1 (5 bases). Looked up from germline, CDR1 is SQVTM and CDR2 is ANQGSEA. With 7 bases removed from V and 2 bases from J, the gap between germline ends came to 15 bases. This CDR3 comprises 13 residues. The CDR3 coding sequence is TGCAGCGCTACGACAGTTCCCCCCTACGAGCAGTACTTC. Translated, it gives CSATTVPPYEQYF.

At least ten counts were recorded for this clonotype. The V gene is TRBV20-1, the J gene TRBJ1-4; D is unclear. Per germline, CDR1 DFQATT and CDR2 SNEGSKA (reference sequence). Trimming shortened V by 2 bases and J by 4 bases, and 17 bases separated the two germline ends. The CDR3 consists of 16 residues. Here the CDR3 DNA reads TGCAGTGCTAGACCCTGGAGTGGAGGAATTAATGAAAAACTGTTTTTT. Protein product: CSARPWSGGINEKLFF.

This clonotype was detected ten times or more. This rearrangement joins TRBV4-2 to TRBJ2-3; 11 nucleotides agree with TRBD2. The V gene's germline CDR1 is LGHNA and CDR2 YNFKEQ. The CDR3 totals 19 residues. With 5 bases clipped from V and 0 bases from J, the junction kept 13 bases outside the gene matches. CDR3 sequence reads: CASSLLAGVRQPSTDTQYF. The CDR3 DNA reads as TGTGCCAGCAGCTTACTAGCGGGGGTCAGGCAACCTAGCACAGATACGCAGTATTTT.

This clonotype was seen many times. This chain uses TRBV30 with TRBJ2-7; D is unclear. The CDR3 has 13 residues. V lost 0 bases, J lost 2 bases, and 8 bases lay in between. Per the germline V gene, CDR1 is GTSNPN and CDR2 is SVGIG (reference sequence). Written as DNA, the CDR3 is TGTGCCTGGAGTGTAGACGGAACCTACGAGCAGTACTTC. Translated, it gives CAWSVDGTYEQYF.

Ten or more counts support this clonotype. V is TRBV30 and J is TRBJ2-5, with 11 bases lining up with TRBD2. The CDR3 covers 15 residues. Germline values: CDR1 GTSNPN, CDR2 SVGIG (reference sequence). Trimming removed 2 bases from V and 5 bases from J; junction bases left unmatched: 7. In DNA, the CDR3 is TGTGCCTGGAGTCCCCAGGCTAGCGGGAGGGAGACCCAGTACTTC. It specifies CAWSPQASGRETQYF. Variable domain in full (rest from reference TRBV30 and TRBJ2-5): SQTIHQWPATLVQPVGSPLSLECTVEGTSNPNLYWYRQAAGRGLQLLFYSVGIGQISSEVPQNLSASRPQDRQFILSSKKLLLSDSGFYLCAWSPQASGRETQYFGPGTRLLVL.

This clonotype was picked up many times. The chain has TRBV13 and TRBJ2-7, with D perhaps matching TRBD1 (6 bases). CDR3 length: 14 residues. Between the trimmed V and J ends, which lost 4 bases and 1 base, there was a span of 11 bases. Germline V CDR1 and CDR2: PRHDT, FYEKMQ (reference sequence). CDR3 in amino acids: CASSSGTKSYEQYF. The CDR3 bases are TGTGCCAGCAGCTCCGGGACAAAATCCTACGAGCAGTACTTC. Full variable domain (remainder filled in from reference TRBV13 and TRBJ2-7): AAGVIQSPRHLIKEKRETATLKCYPIPRHDTVYWYQQGPGQDPQFLISFYEKMQSDKGSIPDRFSAQQFSDYHSELNMSSLELGDSALYFCASSSGTKSYEQYFGPGTRLTVT.

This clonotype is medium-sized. The CDR3, as DNA: TGTGCCAGCAGCTTAGCGTCAGGGAACGGAGATCAGCCCCAGCATTTT. Protein product: CASSLASGNGDQPQHF. This chain uses TRBV7-2 with TRBJ1-5; D may be TRBD1 (5 bases). The CDR3 has 16 amino acids. V lost 0 bases and J lost 5, with 14 bases in between. Germline CDR1 and CDR2: SGHTA and FQGNSA.

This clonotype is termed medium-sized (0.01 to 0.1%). The CDR3 loop is CASSGSGRATEAFF. The CDR3 region has the DNA TGTGCCAGCAGTGGCTCAGGCAGGGCCACTGAAGCTTTCTTT. This chain joins TRBV25-1 and TRBJ1-1; weak D call: TRBD1 (5 bases). V lost 4 bases to trimming and J lost 4 bases, with 13 bases between them. There are 14 residues in the CDR3. The germline CDR1 and CDR2 sequences are MGHDK and SYGVNS.

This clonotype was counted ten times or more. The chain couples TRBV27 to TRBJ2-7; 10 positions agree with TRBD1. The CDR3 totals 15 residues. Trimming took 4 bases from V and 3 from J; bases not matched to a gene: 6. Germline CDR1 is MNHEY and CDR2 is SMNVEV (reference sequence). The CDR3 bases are TGTGCCAGCAGTTCCCCCGGGACAGGGGACTACGAGCAGTACTTC. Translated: CASSSPGTGDYEQYF.

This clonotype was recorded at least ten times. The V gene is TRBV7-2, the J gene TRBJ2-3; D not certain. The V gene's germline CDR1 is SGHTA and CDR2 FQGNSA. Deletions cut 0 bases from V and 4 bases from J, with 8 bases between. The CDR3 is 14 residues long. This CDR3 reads CASSLAHLPDTQYF. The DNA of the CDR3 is TGTGCCAGCAGCTTAGCTCATCTTCCAGATACGCAGTATTTT.

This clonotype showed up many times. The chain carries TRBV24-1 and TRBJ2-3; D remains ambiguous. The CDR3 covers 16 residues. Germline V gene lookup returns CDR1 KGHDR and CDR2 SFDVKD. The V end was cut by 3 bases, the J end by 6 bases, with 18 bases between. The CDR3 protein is CATSDPGESISDTQYF. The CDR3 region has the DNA TGTGCCACCAGTGATCCCGGAGAATCGATTTCGGATACGCAGTATTTT.

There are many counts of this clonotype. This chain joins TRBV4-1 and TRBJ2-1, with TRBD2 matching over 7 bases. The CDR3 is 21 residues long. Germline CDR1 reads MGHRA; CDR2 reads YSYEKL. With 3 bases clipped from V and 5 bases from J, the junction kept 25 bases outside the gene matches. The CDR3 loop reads CASSHRKRLARERWSDNEQFF. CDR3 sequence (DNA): TGCGCCAGCAGCCACAGAAAACGACTAGCCCGGGAGAGGTGGAGCGACAATGAGCAGTTCTTC.

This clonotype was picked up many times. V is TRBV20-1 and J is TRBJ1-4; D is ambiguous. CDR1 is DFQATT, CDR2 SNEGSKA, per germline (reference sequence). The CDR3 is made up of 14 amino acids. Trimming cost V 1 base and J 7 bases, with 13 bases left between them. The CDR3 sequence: CSARAGSWREKLFF. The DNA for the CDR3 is TGCAGTGCTAGAGCGGGCTCTTGGCGTGAAAAACTGTTTTTT.

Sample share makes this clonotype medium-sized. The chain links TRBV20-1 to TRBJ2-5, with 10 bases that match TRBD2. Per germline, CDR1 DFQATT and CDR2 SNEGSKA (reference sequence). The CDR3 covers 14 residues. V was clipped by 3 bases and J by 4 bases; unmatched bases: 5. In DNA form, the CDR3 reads TGCAGTGCTAGTGTCCTAGCGGGAGTAGAGACCCAGTACTTC. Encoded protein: CSASVLAGVETQYF.

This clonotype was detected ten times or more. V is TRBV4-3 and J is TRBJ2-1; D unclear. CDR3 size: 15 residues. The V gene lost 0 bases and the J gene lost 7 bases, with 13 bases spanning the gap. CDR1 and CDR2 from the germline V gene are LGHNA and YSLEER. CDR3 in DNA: TGCGCCAGCAGCCAAGATGGGGTCAAAGTAAATGAGCAGTTCTTC. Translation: CASSQDGVKVNEQFF.

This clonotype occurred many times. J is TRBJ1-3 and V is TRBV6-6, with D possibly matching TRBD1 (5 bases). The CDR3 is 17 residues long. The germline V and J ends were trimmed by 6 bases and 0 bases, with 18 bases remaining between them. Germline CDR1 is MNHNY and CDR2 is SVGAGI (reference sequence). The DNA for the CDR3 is TGTGCCAGCAGCCCAAGGGGCAGTCCGATCTCTGGAAACACCATATATTTT. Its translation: CASSPRGSPISGNTIYF.

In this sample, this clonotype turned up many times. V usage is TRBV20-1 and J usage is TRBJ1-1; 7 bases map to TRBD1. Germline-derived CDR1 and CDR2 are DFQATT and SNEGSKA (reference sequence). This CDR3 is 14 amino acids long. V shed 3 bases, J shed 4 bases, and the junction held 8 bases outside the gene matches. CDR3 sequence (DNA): TGCAGTGCTAGGGATCAGGGGGGGGGCACTGAAGCTTTCTTT. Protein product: CSARDQGGGTEAFF.

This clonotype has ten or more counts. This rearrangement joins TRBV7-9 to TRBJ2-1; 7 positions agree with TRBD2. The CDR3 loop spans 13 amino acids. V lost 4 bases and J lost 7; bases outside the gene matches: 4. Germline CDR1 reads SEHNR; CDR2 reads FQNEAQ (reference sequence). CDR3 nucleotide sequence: TGTGCCAGCAGCTCGCCAGCGGGGAATGAGCAGTTCTTC. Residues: CASSSPAGNEQFF.

CDR3 sequence reads: CASSQVITDTQYF. CDR3 in DNA: TGCGCCAGCAGCCAAGTGATCACAGATACGCAGTATTTT. The chain joins TRBV4-3 to TRBJ2-3; D is uncertain. Per the germline V gene, CDR1 is LGHNA and CDR2 is YSLEER. This CDR3 has 13 amino acids. V lost 1 base to trimming and J lost 2 bases, with 4 bases between them.